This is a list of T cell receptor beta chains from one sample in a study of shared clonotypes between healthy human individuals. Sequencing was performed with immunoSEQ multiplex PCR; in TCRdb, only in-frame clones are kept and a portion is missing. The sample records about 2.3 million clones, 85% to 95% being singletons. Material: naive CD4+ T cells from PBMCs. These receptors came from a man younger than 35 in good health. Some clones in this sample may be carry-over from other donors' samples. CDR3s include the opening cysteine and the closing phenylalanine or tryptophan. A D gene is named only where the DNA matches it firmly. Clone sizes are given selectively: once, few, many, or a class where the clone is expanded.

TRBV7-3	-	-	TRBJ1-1	CATARYLGTEAFF	TGTGCCACGGCTAGATATCTGGGCACTGAAGCTTTCTTT
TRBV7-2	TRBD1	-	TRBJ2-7	CASSLVTGANYEQYF	TGTGCCAGCAGCTTAGTTACAGGGGCGAACTACGAGCAGTACTTC
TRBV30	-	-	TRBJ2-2	CAWSPTRIGGELFF	TGTGCCTGGAGTCCCACGCGGATAGGCGGGGAGCTGTTTTTT
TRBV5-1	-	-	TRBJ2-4	CASSLEVGSIAKNIQYF	TGCGCCAGCAGCTTGGAGGTAGGCAGCATAGCCAAAAACATTCAGTACTTC
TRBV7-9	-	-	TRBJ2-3	CASSLSTDTQYF	TGTGCCAGCAGCTTGAGCACAGATACGCAGTATTTT
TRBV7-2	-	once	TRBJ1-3	CASSLGQASGNTIYF	TGTGCCAGCAGCTTAGGACAGGCGTCTGGAAACACCATATATTTT
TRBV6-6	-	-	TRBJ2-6	CASSYGSGTGANVLTF	TGTGCCAGCAGTTACGGGTCAGGTACTGGGGCCAACGTCCTGACTTTC
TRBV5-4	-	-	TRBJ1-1	CASSLIPGYMNTEAFF	TGTGCCAGCAGCTTGATCCCAGGGTATATGAACACTGAAGCTTTCTTT
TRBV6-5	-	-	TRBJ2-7	CASSYRVDRDYEQYF	TGTGCCAGCAGTTACCGAGTGGACAGAGACTACGAGCAGTACTTC
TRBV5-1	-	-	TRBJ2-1	CASSFGGIGYNEQFF	TGCGCCAGCAGCTTCGGCGGGATTGGCTACAATGAGCAGTTCTTC
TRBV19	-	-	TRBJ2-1	CASSPGVVNEQFF	TGTGCCAGTAGTCCAGGGGTGGTCAATGAGCAGTTCTTC
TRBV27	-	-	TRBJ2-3	CASSPLREWRTDTQYF	TGTGCCAGCAGCCCCCTCCGGGAGTGGAGAACAGATACGCAGTATTTT
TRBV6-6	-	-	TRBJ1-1	CASSHREGETEAFF	TGTGCCAGCAGCCATAGGGAGGGAGAGACTGAAGCTTTCTTT
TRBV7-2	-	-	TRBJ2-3	CASSPGRVTDTQYF	TGTGCCAGCAGCCCGGGTCGCGTAACAGATACGCAGTATTTT
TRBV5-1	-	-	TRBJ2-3	CASSPGLASPDTQYF	TGCGCCAGCAGCCCAGGACTGGCGTCGCCAGATACGCAGTATTTT
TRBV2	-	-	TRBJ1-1	CASSAHGNTEAFF	TGTGCCAGCAGTGCCCACGGGAACACTGAAGCTTTCTTT
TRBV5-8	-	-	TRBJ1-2	CASSFRVSGREYGYTF	TGTGCCAGCAGCTTTAGGGTGTCGGGTAGGGAGTATGGCTACACCTTC
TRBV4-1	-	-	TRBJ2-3	CASSQAQLGGDTQYF	TGCGCCAGCAGCCAAGCCCAACTAGGAGGTGATACGCAGTATTTT
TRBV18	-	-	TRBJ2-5	CASSPGQIETQYF	TGTGCCAGCTCACCAGGACAGATAGAGACCCAGTACTTC
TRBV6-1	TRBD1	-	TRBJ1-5	CASSASPDRGRGNQPQHF	TGTGCCAGCAGTGCTTCCCCGGACAGGGGACGTGGTAATCAGCCCCAGCATTTT
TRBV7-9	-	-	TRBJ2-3	CASSLVQAPARF	TGTGCCAGCAGCTTAGTTCAGGCCCCGGCCCGCTTT
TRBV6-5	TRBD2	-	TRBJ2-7	CASGAGTSGAYEQYF	TGTGCCAGCGGAGCCGGGACTAGCGGAGCCTACGAGCAGTACTTC